The 18 T cell receptor beta chains below were found in one sample sequenced in a study of T cell responses to AZD1222 COVID-19 vaccine. TCRdb keeps only in-frame clones here, not all; method: immunoSEQ multiplex PCR. The sample holds 100,000 to 150,000 clones, 92% seen once. The material sequenced was peripheral blood, taken 28 days after the second AZD1222 dose. These receptors originate from an adult who received the AZD1222 COVID-19 vaccine.

The chain uses TRBV6-6 and TRBJ1-1; D gene ambiguous. V lost 6 bases to trimming and J lost 1 base, with 12 bases between them. This CDR3 region has 14 residues. Per germline, CDR1 MNHNY and CDR2 SVGAGI (reference sequence). CDR3 in amino acids: CASRHEVRNTEAFF. CDR3 coding DNA: TGTGCCAGCAGGCATGAGGTCCGGAACACTGAAGCTTTCTTT.

This sequence joins TRBV28 and TRBJ1-2; D gene unclear. V lost 8 bases and J lost 2, with 6 bases in between. Germline V lookup: CDR1 MDHEN, CDR2 SYDVKM. The CDR3 sequence is 11 residues long. CDR3 sequence: CASSSNYGYTF. The CDR3 DNA is TGTGCCAGCTCCTCGAACTATGGCTACACCTTC.

The rearrangement joins TRBV28 to TRBJ1-1; D gene ambiguous. The CDR3 totals 13 residues. V gave up 6 bases and J gave up 11 bases, with 19 bases separating them. CDR1 and CDR2 from the germline V gene are MDHEN and SYDVKM. The CDR3 DNA follows: TGTGCCAGCAGCCAAAATACAGCCACCGGGGCTTTCTTT. Its protein is CASSQNTATGAFF.

The J gene is TRBJ1-5, the V gene TRBV14; D not resolved. Looked up from germline, CDR1 is SGHDN and CDR2 is FVKESK. This CDR3 has 13 residues. Trimming pared 3 bases from V and 3 bases from J, leaving 6 bases between. The CDR3 region has the DNA TGTGCCAGCAGCCAGACCCACAATCAGCCCCAGCATTTT. This translates into CASSQTHNQPQHF.

V and J are TRBV7-2 and TRBJ2-1; D ambiguous. V was trimmed by 1 base and J by 0 bases, leaving 4 bases between them. The CDR3 spans 14 residues. Germline assignment: CDR1 SGHTA and CDR2 FQGNSA. The CDR3 DNA reads as TGTGCCAGCAGCTTAGGAGGCTCCTACAATGAGCAGTTCTTC. This translates into CASSLGGSYNEQFF. The full variable domain, its missing parts supplied by reference TRBV7-2 and TRBJ2-1, is GAGVSQSPSNKVTEKGKDVELRCDPISGHTALYWYRQSLGQGLEFLIYFQGNSAPDKSGLPSDRFSAERTGGSVSTLTIQRTQQEDSAVYLCASSLGGSYNEQFFGPGTRLTVL.

The sample holds one count of this clone. The chain couples TRBV29-1 to TRBJ2-7, with D maybe TRBD1 (7 bases). Germline values: CDR1 SQVTM, CDR2 ANQGSEA. V shed 6 bases and J shed 7 bases, with 16 bases lying between them. The CDR3 covers 12 residues. Here the CDR3 reads CSVAIQGREQYF. The DNA for the CDR3 is TGCAGCGTCGCGATACAGGGGAGGGAGCAGTACTTC.

This sequence joins TRBV10-3 and TRBJ2-1; D is undetermined. CDR1 is ENHRY and CDR2 is SYGVKD in the germline V gene. The CDR3 runs 11 residues. V lost 3 bases and J lost 9, with 6 bases in between. The DNA of the CDR3 is TGTGCCATCAGTGATGGGGTTGAGCAGTTCTTC. Protein product: CAISDGVEQFF.

The chain combines TRBV4-2 with TRBJ1-2, with TRBD1 matching over 8 bases. Germline CDR1 and CDR2: LGHNA and YNFKEQ. The junction had 7 bases not matched to a gene; V was cut back by 2 bases and J by 8 bases. The CDR3 is 14 amino acids. The CDR3 loop is CASSQIDRGYGYTF. The CDR3 nucleotides read TGTGCCAGCAGCCAAATCGACAGGGGATACGGCTACACCTTC.

The genes are TRBV3-1 (or the pseudogene TRBV3-2) and TRBJ2-5; perhaps D is TRBD1 or TRBD2 (5 bases each). Germline-derived CDR1 and CDR2 are LGHDT and YNNKEL (reference sequence). V was pared by 2 bases and J by 1 base, with 8 bases between. The CDR3 is 14 residues long. The CDR3 sequence is CASSQRGFQETQYF. The CDR3 DNA is TGTGCCAGCAGCCAACGGGGCTTCCAAGAGACCCAGTACTTC.

The genes are TRBV9 and TRBJ1-6, with D possibly being TRBD1 (5 bases). Trimming removed 4 bases at V and 10 bases at J, with 18 bases between. CDR1 SGDLS and CDR2 YYNGEE come from the germline V gene. There are 15 residues in the CDR3. As DNA, the CDR3 is TGTGCCAGCAGCACCCGACAGTTATTAGCGTCACCCCTCCACTTT. Protein sequence: CASSTRQLLASPLHF.

The rearrangement uses TRBV5-1 and TRBJ1-2; D gene uncertain. Trimming stripped 2 bases from V and 6 bases from J, with 8 bases between. CDR1 and CDR2 (germline): SGHRS, YFSETQ. The CDR3 has 12 amino acids. The CDR3 reads CASSFQADGYTF. For the CDR3, the DNA is TGCGCCAGCAGCTTCCAGGCGGATGGCTACACCTTC.

The J gene is TRBJ2-1, the V gene TRBV28, with TRBD2 as a possible D gene (6 bases). Germline values: CDR1 MDHEN, CDR2 SYDVKM. The CDR3 has 13 residues. V lost 8 bases and J 2 bases, leaving 10 bases between the germline ends. CDR3 nucleotide sequence: TGTGCCAGCCGCGGACTAACCTACAATGAGCAGTTCTTC. This encodes CASRGLTYNEQFF.

This chain uses TRBV28 with TRBJ1-2; D perhaps matches TRBD1 (5 bases). Trimming removed 1 base at V and 6 bases at J, with 15 bases between. CDR1 is MDHEN and CDR2 is SYDVKM in the germline V gene. CDR3 length equals 15 residues. CDR3 sequence: CASSLSTHRFNGYTF. CDR3 coding DNA: TGTGCCAGCAGTTTATCCACTCACAGGTTTAATGGCTACACCTTC.

The rearrangement uses TRBV29-1 and TRBJ1-3; TRBD1 aligns across 12 bases. CDR3 length equals 13 residues. The V segment lost 6 bases and the J segment 7 bases; nucleotides outside the gene matches: 4. Per germline, CDR1 SQVTM and CDR2 ANQGSEA. The CDR3 region is CSVPGTGGNTIYF. The CDR3 DNA sequence: TGCAGCGTGCCCGGGACAGGGGGCAACACCATATATTTT.

V is TRBV6-1 and J is TRBJ1-1, with D perhaps matching TRBD1 (6 bases). Trimming removed 2 bases at V and 7 bases at J, with 11 bases between. This CDR3 spans 13 amino acids. Germline CDR1 and CDR2: MNHNS and SASEGT. The CDR3 loop reads CASSEPRGGEAFF. CDR3 nucleotide sequence: TGTGCCAGCAGTGAACCCAGGGGCGGTGAAGCTTTCTTT.

This clone is a singleton in its sample. The gene calls are TRBV2 and TRBJ2-3; D is uncertain. Trimming removed 3 bases from V and 6 bases from J, with 13 bases in between. Germline loops: CDR1 SNHLY, CDR2 FYNNEI. CDR3 length: 14 residues. The CDR3 DNA sequence: TGTGCCAGCAGTGACATCATATTATACGATACGCAGTATTTT. Its translation is CASSDIILYDTQYF.

The chain couples TRBV5-1 to TRBJ2-3, with a weak D call TRBD2 (6 bases). With 2 bases removed from V and 2 bases from J, the gap between germline ends came to 12 bases. The CDR3 is made up of 15 amino acids. CDR1 is SGHRS and CDR2 is YFSETQ in the germline V gene. CDR3 sequence: CASSFSGSVTDTQYF. In nucleotides, the CDR3 is TGCGCCAGCAGCTTTAGCGGTTCAGTCACAGATACGCAGTATTTT.

The chain has TRBV24-1 and TRBJ1-4; no clear D. Germline V gene sequence: CDR1 KGHDR, CDR2 SFDVKD. The CDR3 runs 13 residues. Trimming removed 8 bases at V and 5 bases at J, with 11 bases between. CDR3 region: CATMAASNEKLFF. The CDR3 DNA follows: TGTGCCACCATGGCGGCAAGCAATGAAAAACTGTTTTTT.